This is a list of T cell receptor beta chains from one sample in a study of human T cells and chemical hapten exposure. TCRdb itself ran the RACE reads through MiXCR, one entry per CDR3 protein. The repertoire holds approximately 80,000 distinct CDR3 sequences, with 6% to 9% as singletons. Sample: whole blood, taken in connection with sensitization to the hapten diphenylcyclopropenone (DPC). These TCRs come from a woman in her thirties with alopecia areata. Some clones in this sample may be carry-over from other donors' samples. CDR3s include the opening cysteine and the closing phenylalanine or tryptophan. Fields, in order: J gene, clone size, D gene, V gene, CDR3 length, CDR3 protein, CDR3 DNA. A D gene is named only where the DNA matches it firmly. Size is stated for part of the rows, as once, few or many counts, or as a class when the clone is expanded.

>TRBJ1-4|few|NA|TRBV24-1|12
CATTLSGEKLFF
TGTGCCACCACGCTCTCCGGAGAAAAACTGTTTTTT
>TRBJ2-1|many|NA|TRBV19|17
CASSLRASVSSYNEQFF
TGTGCCAGTAGTCTCCGGGCCTCAGTTAGCTCCTACAATGAGCAGTTCTTC
>TRBJ2-6|NA|NA|TRBV5-1|16
CASSLDRATGANVLTF
TGCGCCAGCAGCTTGGACAGGGCTACTGGGGCCAACGTCCTGACTTTC
>TRBJ1-5|NA|NA|TRBV27|15
CASSLVGRGNQPQHF
TGTGCCAGCAGTTTAGTGGGTAGGGGCAATCAGCCCCAGCATTTT
>TRBJ2-3|many|NA|TRBV12-3/TRBV12-4|12
CASSSAGGSQYF
TGTGCCAGCAGTTCGGCTGGGGGCTCGCAGTATTTT
>TRBJ2-3|NA|TRBD2|TRBV18|22
CASSQLAGVPSNPGAGADTQYF
TGTGCCAGCTCACAACTAGCGGGGGTGCCGAGTAACCCCGGCGCGGGCGCAGATACGCAGTATTTT
>TRBJ1-5|many|NA|TRBV20-1|17
CSASGHTRSRGDQPQHF
TGCAGTGCTAGCGGACACACCCGAAGTCGTGGTGATCAGCCCCAGCATTTT
>TRBJ2-5|NA|TRBD2|TRBV20-1|14
CSVPIAGNQETQYF
TGCAGTGTGCCCATAGCGGGGAACCAAGAGACCCAGTACTTC
>TRBJ1-6|NA|TRBD1|TRBV12-3/TRBV12-4|14
CASTLDRVDSPLHF
TGTGCCAGCACCCTAGACAGGGTAGATTCACCCCTCCACTTT
>TRBJ1-2|many|NA|TRBV12-3/TRBV12-4|13
CASSSGTPHGYTF
TGTGCCAGCAGCTCCGGGACACCACATGGCTACACCTTC
>TRBJ1-6|few|NA|TRBV27|20
CASSIRGGIYPSSYNSPLHF
TGTGCCAGCAGTATACGCGGGGGGATTTACCCTTCCTCCTATAATTCACCCCTCCACTTT
>TRBJ2-3|NA|NA|TRBV10-3|13
CAISGSGVDTQYF
TGTGCCATCAGTGGTAGCGGTGTGGATACGCAGTATTTT
>TRBJ1-2|few|NA|TRBV7-2|12
CASSSYNYGYTF
TGTGCCAGCAGTTCATATAACTATGGCTACACCTTC
>TRBJ2-7|many|TRBD1|TRBV20-1|13
CSARDRITYEQYF
TGCAGTGCCCGGGACAGGATTACCTACGAGCAGTACTTC
>TRBJ1-1|NA|TRBD1|TRBV5-1|17
CASSLEGTGSVNTEAFF
TGCGCCAGCAGCTTGGAAGGGACAGGGAGCGTGAACACTGAAGCTTTCTTT
>TRBJ2-3|NA|TRBD2|TRBV7-8|17
CASSSPWTSGGVDTQYF
TGTGCCAGCAGCTCCCCCTGGACTAGCGGGGGGGTAGATACGCAGTATTTT
>TRBJ1-1|few|NA|TRBV19|12
CASRAPATEAFF
TGTGCCAGTAGGGCCCCGGCGACTGAAGCTTTCTTT
>TRBJ2-5|many|TRBD1|TRBV29-1|14
CSVGGTGGLETQYF
TGCAGCGTTGGGGGGACAGGGGGCTTGGAGACCCAGTACTTC
>TRBJ1-3|many|NA|TRBV10-3|15
CAISRRGATGNTIYF
TGTGCCATCAGTCGTCGGGGGGCCACGGGAAACACCATATATTTT
>TRBJ1-6|few|TRBD1|TRBV5-1|15
CASRAPGTGGSPLNF
TGCGCCAGCAGAGCGCCCGGGACAGGGGGTTCACCCCTCAACTTT
>TRBJ1-1|many|TRBD1|TRBV5-1|15
CASKNEGTENTEAFF
TGCGCCAGCAAGAATGAGGGGACAGAAAACACTGAAGCTTTCTTT
>TRBJ2-3|few|NA|TRBV5-1|15
CASSLGPNRRDTQYF
TGCGCCAGCAGCTTGGGACCCAATCGTAGAGATACGCAGTATTTT
>TRBJ2-1|NA|NA|TRBV15|18
CATSREEIGRGAYNEQFF
TGTGCCACCAGCAGAGAAGAGATCGGCAGGGGGGCCTACAATGAGCAGTTCTTC
>TRBJ1-3|few|NA|TRBV6-1|16
CASSDPGLVSGNTIYF
TGTGCCAGCAGTGATCCAGGGCTGGTCTCTGGAAACACCATATATTTT
>TRBJ1-6|many|TRBD1|TRBV6-1|14
CASRSGQLNSPLHF
TGTGCCAGCAGGTCGGGACAGTTGAATTCACCCCTCCACTTT
>TRBJ1-3|few|NA|TRBV30|14
CAWSSGDSGNTIYF
TGTGCCTGGAGTTCCGGTGATTCTGGAAACACCATATATTTT
>TRBJ2-5|many|NA|TRBV2|17
CASSVNMTGAAQETQYF
TGTGCCAGCAGTGTTAATATGACGGGGGCGGCCCAAGAGACCCAGTACTTC
>TRBJ1-2|NA|NA|TRBV5-4|16
CASSLRSLGVGYGYTF
TGTGCCAGCAGCTTAAGATCTTTAGGGGTCGGGTATGGCTACACCTTC
>TRBJ1-6|NA|NA|TRBV5-5|16
CASSPGLEGILSPLHF
TGTGCCAGCAGCCCGGGGCTCGAGGGGATCCTTTCACCCCTCCACTTT